This T cell receptor beta chain was identified in a study of Ad26.COV2.S vaccination and SARS-CoV-2 variants. The study, taken as a whole, reports: Overall T cell responses may have been underestimated by the analyses of TCR breadth and depth. The placebo group had lower spike-specific TCR breadth than the vaccine recipients did. Non-spike TCR breadth showed similarity between vaccine and placebo recipients.

This clone was seen more than once but under ten times. The antigen is not known. V was clipped by 3 bases and J by 5 bases, with 16 bases between them. There are 15 residues in the CDR3. Germline V CDR1 and CDR2: WNHNN, SYGVQD (reference sequence). This table comes from immunoSEQ multiplex PCR, and its TCRdb copy is limited to in-frame clones, with some not included. The sample has 75,000 to 100,000 clones; approximately 81% are singletons. The sequence was obtained from a human donor who had recovered from COVID-19. The input for sequencing was peripheral blood, taken after recovery from COVID-19. The chain carries TRBV10-1 and TRBJ2-5; D remains unclear. The CDR3 here is CASSDRSKTSETQYF. CDR3 nucleotides: TGCGCCAGCAGTGATCGGTCAAAGACCAGCGAGACCCAGTACTTC.